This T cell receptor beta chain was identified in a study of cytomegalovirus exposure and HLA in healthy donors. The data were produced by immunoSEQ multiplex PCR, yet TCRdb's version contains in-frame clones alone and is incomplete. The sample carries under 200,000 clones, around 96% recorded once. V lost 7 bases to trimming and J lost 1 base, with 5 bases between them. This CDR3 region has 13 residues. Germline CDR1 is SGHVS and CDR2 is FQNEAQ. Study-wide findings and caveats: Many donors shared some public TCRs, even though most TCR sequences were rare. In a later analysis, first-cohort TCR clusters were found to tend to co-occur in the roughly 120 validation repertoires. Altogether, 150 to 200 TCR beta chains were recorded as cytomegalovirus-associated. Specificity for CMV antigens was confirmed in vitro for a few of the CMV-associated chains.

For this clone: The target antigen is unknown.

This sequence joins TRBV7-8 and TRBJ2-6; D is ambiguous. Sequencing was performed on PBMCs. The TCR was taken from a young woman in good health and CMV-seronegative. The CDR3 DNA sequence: TGTGCCAGCAAAACTTCTGGGGCCAACGTCCTGACTTTC. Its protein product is CASKTSGANVLTF.